This T cell receptor (beta chain) was observed in a study of blood T cells in healthy people across ages. Study-wide results and caveats: With unsorted PBMCs, a conclusive comparison of naive versus antigen-experienced cells was not possible. TCR beta diversity was tightly associated with the proportion of naive T cells.

The CDR3 totals 13 residues. Germline lookup yields CDR1 MDHEN and CDR2 SYDVKM. Trimming cost V 6 bases and J 3 bases, with 11 bases left between them. This clonotype was seen a few times. Its cognate antigen is unknown. The authors ran a second PCR of roughly 6 to 11 cycles using a sample-barcoded 5' primer and a J-beta primer mix. MiXCR, applied by TCRdb to the 5' RACE reads, yields one record per CDR3 protein. The data show roughly 1.9 million distinct CDR3 sequences, about two fifths seen once. This clonotype was obtained from a human donor in good health. The chain has TRBV28 and TRBJ2-5; tentative D call: TRBD2 (6 bases). The sequenced material came from blood. The chain's CDR3 is CASSHEREETQYF. The DNA of the CDR3 is TGTGCCAGCAGCCATGAGCGGGAAGAGACCCAGTACTTC.